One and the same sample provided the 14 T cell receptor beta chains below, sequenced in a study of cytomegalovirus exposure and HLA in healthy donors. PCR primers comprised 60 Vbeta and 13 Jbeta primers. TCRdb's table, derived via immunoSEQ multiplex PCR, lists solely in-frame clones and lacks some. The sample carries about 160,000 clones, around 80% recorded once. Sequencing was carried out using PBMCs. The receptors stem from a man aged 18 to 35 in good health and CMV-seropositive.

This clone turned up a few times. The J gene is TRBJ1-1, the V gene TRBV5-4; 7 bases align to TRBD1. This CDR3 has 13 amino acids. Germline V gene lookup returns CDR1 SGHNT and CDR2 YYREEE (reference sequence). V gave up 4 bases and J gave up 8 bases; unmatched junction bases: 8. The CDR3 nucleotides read TGTGCCAGCAGCCGAGGACAGGAGCGGGAAGCTTTCTTT. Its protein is CASSRGQEREAFF.

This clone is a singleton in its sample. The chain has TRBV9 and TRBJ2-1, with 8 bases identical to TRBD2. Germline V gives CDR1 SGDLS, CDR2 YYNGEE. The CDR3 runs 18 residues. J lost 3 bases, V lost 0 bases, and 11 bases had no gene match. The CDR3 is CASSVAGGALSIYNEQFF. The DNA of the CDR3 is TGTGCCAGCAGCGTAGCGGGGGGGGCCCTCTCCATCTACAATGAGCAGTTCTTC.

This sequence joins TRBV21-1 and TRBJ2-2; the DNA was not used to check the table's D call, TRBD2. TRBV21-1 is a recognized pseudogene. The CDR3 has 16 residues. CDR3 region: CASSAGLAGGAGELFF. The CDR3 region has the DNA TGTGCCAGCAGCGCGGGACTAGCGGGAGGGGCCGGGGAGCTGTTTTTT.

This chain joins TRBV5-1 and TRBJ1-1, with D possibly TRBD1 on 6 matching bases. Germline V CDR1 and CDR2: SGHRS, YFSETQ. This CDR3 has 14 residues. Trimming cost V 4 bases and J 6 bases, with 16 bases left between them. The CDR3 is CASSEDSGISEAFF. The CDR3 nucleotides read TGCGCCAGCAGCGAGGACAGTGGTATATCTGAAGCTTTCTTT.

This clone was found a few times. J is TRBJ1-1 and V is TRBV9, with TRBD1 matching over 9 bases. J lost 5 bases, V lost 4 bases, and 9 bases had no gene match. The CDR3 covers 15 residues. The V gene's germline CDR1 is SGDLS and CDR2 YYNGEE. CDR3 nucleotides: TGTGCCAGCAGCCCAACCGGGACAGGGCGGACTGAAGCTTTCTTT. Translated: CASSPTGTGRTEAFF.

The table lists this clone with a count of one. For the CDR3, the DNA is TGTGCCACCAGCAGAGAGTATCTTTTTTTTGACGGGAGGGCCGTTAGCGGGGAGCTGTTTTTT. Protein product: CATSREYLFFDGRAVSGELFF. The gene calls are TRBV15 and TRBJ2-2; TRBD2 matches 8 bases. V lost 0 bases to trimming and J lost 7 bases; unmatched junction nucleotides: 22. The germline V gene has CDR1 LNHNV and CDR2 YYDKDF (reference sequence). CDR3 length: 21 residues.

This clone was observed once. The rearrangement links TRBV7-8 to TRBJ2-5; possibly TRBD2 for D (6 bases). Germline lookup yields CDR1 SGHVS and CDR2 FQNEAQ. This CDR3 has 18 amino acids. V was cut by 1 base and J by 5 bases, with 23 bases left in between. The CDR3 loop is CASSLVRPYSGPRETQYF. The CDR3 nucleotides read TGTGCCAGCAGCTTAGTAAGGCCTTATAGCGGCCCCAGGGAGACCCAGTACTTC.

CDR3 in DNA: TGTGCCAGCAGCTTTAGGACAGGGAGAGGGGAGCTGTTTTTT. Translated: CASSFRTGRGELFF. The chain is built from TRBV11-3 and TRBJ2-2; 8 bases agree with TRBD1. CDR1 SGHNT and CDR2 YENEEA come from the germline V gene. After removal of 3 bases from V and 8 bases from J, the junction contained 5 bases not matched to a gene. The CDR3 covers 14 residues.

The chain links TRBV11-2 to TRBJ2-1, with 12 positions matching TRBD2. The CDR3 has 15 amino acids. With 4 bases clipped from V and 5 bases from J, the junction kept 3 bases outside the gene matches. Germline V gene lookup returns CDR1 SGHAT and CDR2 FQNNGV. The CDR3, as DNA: TGTGCCAGCAGCTACGGACTAGCGGGGAACAATGAGCAGTTCTTC. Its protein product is CASSYGLAGNNEQFF.

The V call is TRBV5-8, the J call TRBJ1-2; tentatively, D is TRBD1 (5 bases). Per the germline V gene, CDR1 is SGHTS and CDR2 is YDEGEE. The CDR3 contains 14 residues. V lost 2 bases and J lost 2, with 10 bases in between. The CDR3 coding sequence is TGTGCCAGCAGCTTCCCAGGGAACAACTATGGCTACACCTTC. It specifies CASSFPGNNYGYTF. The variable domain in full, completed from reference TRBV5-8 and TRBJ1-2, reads EAGVTQSPTHLIKTRGQQATLRCSPISGHTSVYWYQQALGLGLQFLLWYDEGEERNRGNFPPRFSGRQFPNYSSELNVNALELEDSALYLCASSFPGNNYGYTFGSGTRLTVV.

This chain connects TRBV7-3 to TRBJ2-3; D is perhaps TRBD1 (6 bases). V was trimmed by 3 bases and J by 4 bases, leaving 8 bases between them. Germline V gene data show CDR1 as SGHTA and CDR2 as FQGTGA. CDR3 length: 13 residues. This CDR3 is CASSFGGADTQYF. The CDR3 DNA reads TGTGCCAGCAGCTTTGGGGGCGCAGATACGCAGTATTTT.

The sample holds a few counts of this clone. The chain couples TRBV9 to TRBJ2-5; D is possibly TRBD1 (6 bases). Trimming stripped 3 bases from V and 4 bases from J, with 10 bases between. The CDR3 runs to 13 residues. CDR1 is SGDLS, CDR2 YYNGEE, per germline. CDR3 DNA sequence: TGTGCCAGCAGCGCAGGGGAACGAGAGACCCAGTACTTC. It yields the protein CASSAGERETQYF.

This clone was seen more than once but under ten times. The CDR3 loop reads CASRHRGDDNSPLHF. The CDR3 DNA is TGTGCCAGCAGGCACAGGGGCGACGATAATTCACCCCTCCACTTT. The gene calls are TRBV6-5 and TRBJ1-6; 7 nucleotides align to TRBD1. The CDR3 covers 15 residues. V was pared by 6 bases and J by 5 bases, with 7 bases of the junction left unmatched. In germline, CDR1 is MNHEY, CDR2 SVGAGI.

This CDR3 reads CSVEGSGSDGELFF. CDR3 bases: TGCAGCGTTGAGGGGAGCGGGAGTGACGGGGAGCTGTTTTTT. The rearrangement joins TRBV29-1 to TRBJ2-2; 8 positions match TRBD2. This CDR3 has 14 amino acids. The germline CDR1 and CDR2 sequences are SQVTM and ANQGSEA. V dropped 3 bases and J dropped 7; count of bases not matched to a gene: 7.